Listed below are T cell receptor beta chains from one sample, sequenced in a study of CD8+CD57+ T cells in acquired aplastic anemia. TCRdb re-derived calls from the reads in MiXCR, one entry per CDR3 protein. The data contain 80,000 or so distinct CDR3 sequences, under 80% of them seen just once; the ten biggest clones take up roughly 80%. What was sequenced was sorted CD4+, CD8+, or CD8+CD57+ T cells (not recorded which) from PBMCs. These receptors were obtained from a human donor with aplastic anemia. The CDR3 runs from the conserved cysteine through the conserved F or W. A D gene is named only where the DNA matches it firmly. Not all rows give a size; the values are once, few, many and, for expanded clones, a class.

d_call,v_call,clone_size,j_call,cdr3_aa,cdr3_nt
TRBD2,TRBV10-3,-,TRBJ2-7,CAISERLADAYEQYF,TGTGCCATCAGTGAGCGACTAGCGGACGCCTACGAGCAGTACTTC
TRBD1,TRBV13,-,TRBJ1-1,CASSWGTGMKTEAFF,TGTGCCAGCAGCTGGGGGACAGGTATGAAAACTGAAGCTTTCTTT
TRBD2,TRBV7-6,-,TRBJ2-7,CASSLAAGGRGEQYF,TGTGCCAGCAGCTTAGCGGCGGGGGGGCGGGGAGAGCAGTACTTC
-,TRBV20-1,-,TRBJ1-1,CSAADRLNTEAFF,TGCAGTGCTGCCGACAGACTGAACACTGAAGCTTTCTTT
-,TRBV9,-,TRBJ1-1,CASSEGLGFGTEAFF,TGTGCCAGCAGCGAGGGACTGGGGTTTGGCACTGAAGCTTTCTTT
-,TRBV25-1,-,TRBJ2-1,CASSESNGIRAEAFF,TGTGCCAGCAGTGAATCAAATGGGATCAGGGCGGAGGCCTTCTTC
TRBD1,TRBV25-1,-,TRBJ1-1,CASSGARDSLGLMNTEAFF,TGTGCCAGCAGTGGGGCCAGGGACAGTTTGGGGCTAATGAACACTGAAGCTTTCTTT
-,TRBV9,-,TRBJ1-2,CASLNRYGYTF,TGTGCCAGCCTCAACCGATATGGCTACACCTTC
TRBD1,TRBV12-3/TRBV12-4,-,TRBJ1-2,CASSRGRGYTF,TGTGCCAGCAGCAGGGGGCGAGGCTACACCTTC
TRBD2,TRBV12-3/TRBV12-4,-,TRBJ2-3,CASRLAASTDTQYF,TGTGCCAGCCGGCTAGCGGCCAGTACAGATACGCAGTATTTT
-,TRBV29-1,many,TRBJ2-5,CSVDGGPAQYF,TGCAGCGTTGATGGCGGGCCGGCCCAGTACTTC
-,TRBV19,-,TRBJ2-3,CASSNAVQSDTQYF,TGTGCCAGTAGTAACGCGGTTCAGTCAGATACGCAGTATTTT
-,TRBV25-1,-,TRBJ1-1,CAGSEYNSGRNTEAFF,TGTGCCGGCAGTGAATATAATTCAGGGCGCAACACTGAAGCTTTCTTC
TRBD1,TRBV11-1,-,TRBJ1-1,CASRPVGQGVYTEAFF,TGTGCCAGCAGACCGGTCGGACAGGGGGTATACACTGAAGCTTTCTTT
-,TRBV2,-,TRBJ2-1,CASREDRRQFF,TGTGCCAGCAGGGAGGACAGACGACAGTTCTTC
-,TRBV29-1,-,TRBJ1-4,CSVEEHSEKLFF,TGCAGCGTTGAAGAACATTCCGAAAAACTGTTTTTT
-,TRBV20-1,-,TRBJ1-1,CRPSRAEAFF,TGCCGACCGTCCAGGGCTGAAGCTTTCTTT
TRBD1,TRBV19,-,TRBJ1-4,CATAAGTGNEKLFF,TGTGCCACGGCGGCCGGGACAGGGAATGAAAAACTGTTTTTT
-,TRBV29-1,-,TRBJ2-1,CSVDWSARDEQFF,TGCAGCGTTGATTGGAGCGCCAGGGATGAGCAGTTCTTC
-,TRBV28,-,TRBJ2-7,CASSLFGKHEQYF,TGTGCCAGCAGTTTATTCGGCAAGCACGAGCAGTACTTC
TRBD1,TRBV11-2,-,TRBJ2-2,CASSSPTGRNTGELFF,TGTGCCAGCAGCTCGCCGACAGGGAGAAACACCGGGGAGCTGTTTTTT
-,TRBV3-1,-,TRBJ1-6,CASSQDLGLLHF,TGTGCCAGCAGCCAAGATCTGGGACTCCTCCACTTT
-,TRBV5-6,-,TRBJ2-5,CASSWATGWETQYF,TGTGCCAGCAGCTGGGCCACAGGGTGGGAGACCCAGTACTTC
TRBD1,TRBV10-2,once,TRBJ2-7,CASSESSGQGYEQYF,TGCGCCAGCAGTGAGTCTTCGGGACAGGGATACGAGCAGTACTTC
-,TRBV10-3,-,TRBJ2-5,CAISETGGEETQYF,TGTGCCATCAGTGAGACAGGGGGGGAAGAGACCCAGTACTTC
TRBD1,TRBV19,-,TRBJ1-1,CASSNLRTGVNTEAFF,TGTGCCAGTAGTAACCTACGGACAGGAGTGAACACTGAAGCTTTCTTT
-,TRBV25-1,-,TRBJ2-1,CASSDIADPMREYNEQFF,TGTGCCAGCAGTGATATTGCCGATCCGATGCGGGAATACAATGAGCAATTCTTC
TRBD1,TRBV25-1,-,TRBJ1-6,CASSESRDRGNSPLHF,TGTGCCAGCAGTGAATCCCGGGACAGGGGTAATTCACCCCTCCACTTT